This T cell receptor beta chain was captured by sequencing in a study of CD8+CD57+ T cells in acquired aplastic anemia (dated by TCRdb to 2016 to 2019). About the study as a whole: On average, sorted CD4+ and CD8+ cells yielded approximately 3 ug of extracted DNA, with a range of about 0.19 to 30 ug. Overall study outcomes, separate from this receptor: Roughly 30 CD8+ CDR3 sequences were shared between patients and controls but appeared highly expressed in patients and within their immunodominant clones. CD8+ Simpson's diversity did not differ significantly between patients and healthy controls (P=0.060).

The CDR3 measures 13 amino acids from cysteine to phenylalanine. Kept here is only the CDR3 DNA, which spans 39 bases and is read in frame from base 1. Via the germline V gene, CDR1 is SGDLS and CDR2 YYNGEE. The V and J ends are trimmed by 0 bases and 7 bases, leaving 10 bases between them. Profiling of TCR beta VDJ combinations and CDR3 sequences used genomic DNA as the template. An Illumina HiSeq 2000 was the platform used for TCR repertoire sequencing. The study's processing was this. Repertoire assessment relied on Simpson's diversity index, CDR3 size and DJ length profiles, and TRBV/TRBJ rearrangement plots. The most abundant DNA sequence in the deep sequencing data was defined as the immunodominant clone. CDR3 amino acid sequences were checked for sharing between subjects and were compared against published repertoires and the VDJdb database. TCRdb reanalyzed the raw reads on its own, using fastp at Q25 for trimming and MiXCR for clone calling, and kept in-frame beta chains. Under each unique CDR3 protein, matching rows form one entry showing the most common genes and DNA. The V and J calls, along with clone size, are taken from TCRdb and not from the paper's own processing. Present in this sample are some 290,000 distinct CDR3 sequences, 50% to 70% of which were seen just once. Under 8.5% of the sample is taken by the ten largest.

As regards this clonotype: Its antigen is still unknown. Qualities for individual bases were not recorded, and no much larger clone is one base off.

The study deep-sequenced TCR repertoires of sorted CD4+ and CD8+ blood T cells from severe aplastic anemia patients and healthy subjects. Ficoll-Paque density gradient centrifugation was used to isolate peripheral blood mononuclear cells. Before DNA extraction, CD4+ and CD8+ T cells were sorted by FACS or by magnetic beads. The receptor was isolated from a human donor with severe aplastic anemia or a healthy control (not recorded which). The specimen sequenced was sorted CD4+, CD8+, or CD8+CD57+ T cells (not recorded which) from PBMCs. The chain uses TRBV9 and TRBJ1-2; confidence is insufficient to name the D gene. This receptor carries the CDR3 CASSVVREGGYTF. The sequenced DNA: TGTGCCAGCAGCGTAGTAAGGGAGGGTGGCTACACCTTC.